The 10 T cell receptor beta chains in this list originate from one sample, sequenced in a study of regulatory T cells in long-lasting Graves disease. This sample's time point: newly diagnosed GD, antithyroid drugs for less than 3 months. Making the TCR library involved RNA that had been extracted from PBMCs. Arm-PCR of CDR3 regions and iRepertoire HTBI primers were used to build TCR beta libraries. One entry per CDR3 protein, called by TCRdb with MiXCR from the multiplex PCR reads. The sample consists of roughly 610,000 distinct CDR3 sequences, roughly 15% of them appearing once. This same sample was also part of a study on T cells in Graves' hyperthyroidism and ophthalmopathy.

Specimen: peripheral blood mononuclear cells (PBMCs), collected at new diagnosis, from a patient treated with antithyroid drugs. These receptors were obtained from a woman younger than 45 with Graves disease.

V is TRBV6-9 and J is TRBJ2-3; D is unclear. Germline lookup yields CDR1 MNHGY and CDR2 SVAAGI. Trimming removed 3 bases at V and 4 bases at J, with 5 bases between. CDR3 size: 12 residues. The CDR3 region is CASSYFPDTQYF. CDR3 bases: TGTGCCAGCAGTTACTTCCCAGATACGCAGTATTTT.

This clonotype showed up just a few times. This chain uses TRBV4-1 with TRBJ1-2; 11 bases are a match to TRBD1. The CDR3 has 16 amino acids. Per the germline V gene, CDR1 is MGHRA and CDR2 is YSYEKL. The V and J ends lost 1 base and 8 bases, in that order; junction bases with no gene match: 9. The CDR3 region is CASSQVGTGGWYGYTF. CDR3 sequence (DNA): TGCGCCAGCAGCCAAGTGGGGACAGGGGGTTGGTACGGCTACACCTTC.

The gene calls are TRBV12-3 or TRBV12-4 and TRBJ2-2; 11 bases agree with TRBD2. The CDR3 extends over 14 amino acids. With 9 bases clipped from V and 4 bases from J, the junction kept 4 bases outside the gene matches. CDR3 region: CASTGTSGTGELFF. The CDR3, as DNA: TGTGCCAGTACCGGGACTAGCGGCACCGGGGAGCTGTTTTTT.

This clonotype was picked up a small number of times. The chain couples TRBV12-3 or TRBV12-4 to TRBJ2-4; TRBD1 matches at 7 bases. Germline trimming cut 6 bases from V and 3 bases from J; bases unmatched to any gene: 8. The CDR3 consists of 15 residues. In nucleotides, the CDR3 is TGTGCCAGCAGGGACTCCGGGACAGTCAAAAACATTCAGTACTTC. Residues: CASRDSGTVKNIQYF.

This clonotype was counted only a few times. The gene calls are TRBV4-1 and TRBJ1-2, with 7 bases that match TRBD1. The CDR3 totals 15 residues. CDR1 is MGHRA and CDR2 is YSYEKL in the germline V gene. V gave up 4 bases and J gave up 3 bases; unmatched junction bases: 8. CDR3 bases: TGCGCCAGCAGCCTTCCAGACAGGGCGGACTATGGCTACACCTTC. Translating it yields CASSLPDRADYGYTF.

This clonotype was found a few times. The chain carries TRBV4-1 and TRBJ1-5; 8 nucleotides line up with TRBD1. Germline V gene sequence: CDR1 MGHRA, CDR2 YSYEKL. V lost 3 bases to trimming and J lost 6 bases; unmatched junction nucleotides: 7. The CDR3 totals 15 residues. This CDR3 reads CASSQDGQGVQPQHF. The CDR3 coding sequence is TGCGCCAGCAGCCAGGATGGACAGGGAGTTCAGCCCCAGCATTTT.

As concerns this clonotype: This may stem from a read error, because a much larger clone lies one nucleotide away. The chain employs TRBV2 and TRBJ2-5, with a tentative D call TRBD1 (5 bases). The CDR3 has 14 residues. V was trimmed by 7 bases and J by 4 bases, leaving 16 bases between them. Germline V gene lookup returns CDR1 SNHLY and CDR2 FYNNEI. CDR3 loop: CASIGQGLRETQYF. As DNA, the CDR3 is TGTGCCAGCATTGGTCAGGGTCTTAGAGAGACCCAGTACTTC.

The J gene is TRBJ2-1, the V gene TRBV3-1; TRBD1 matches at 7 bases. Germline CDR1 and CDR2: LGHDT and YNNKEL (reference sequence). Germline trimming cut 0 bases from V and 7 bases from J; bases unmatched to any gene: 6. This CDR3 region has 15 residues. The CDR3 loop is CASSQDFRQGNEQFF. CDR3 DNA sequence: TGTGCCAGCAGCCAAGATTTCAGACAGGGTAATGAGCAGTTCTTC.

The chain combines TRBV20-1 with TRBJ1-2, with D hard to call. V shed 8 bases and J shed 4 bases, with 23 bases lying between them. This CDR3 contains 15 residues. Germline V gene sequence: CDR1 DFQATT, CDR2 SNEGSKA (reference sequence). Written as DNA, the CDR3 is TGCAGTCCGATCCGGAGGACGGCGGGTGGCTATGGCTACACCTTC. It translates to CSPIRRTAGGYGYTF.

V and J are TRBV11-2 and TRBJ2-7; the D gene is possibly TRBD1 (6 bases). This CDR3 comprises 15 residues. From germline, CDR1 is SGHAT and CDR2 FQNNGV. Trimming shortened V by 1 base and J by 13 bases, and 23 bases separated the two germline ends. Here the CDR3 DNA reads TGTGCCAGCAGCTTAGGAGGGTTCGAAGGGCCAGGGGACTACTTC. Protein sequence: CASSLGGFEGPGDYF. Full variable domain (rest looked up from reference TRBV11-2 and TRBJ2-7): EAGVAQSPRYKIIEKRQSVAFWCNPISGHATLYWYQQILGQGPKLLIQFQNNGVVDDSQLPKDRFSAERLKGVDSTLKIQPAKLEDSAVYLCASSLGGFEGPGDYFGPGTRLTVT.